Listed below are T cell receptor beta chains from one sample, sequenced in a study of T cell repertoires in cytomegalovirus infection. TCRdb fed the reads into MiXCR, producing one record per CDR3 protein. The repertoire holds roughly 920,000 distinct CDR3 sequences, around 29% seen once, with more than 12% in the top ten. No antigen is known for these receptors. Sequences were derived from cultured CD8+ T cells from PBMCs, sampled from culture after CMV antigen stimulation. Receptors were obtained from a human donor in good health (CMV status not recorded). Some clones in this sample may be carry-over from other donors' samples. CDR3s include the opening cysteine and the closing phenylalanine or tryptophan. A D gene is named only where the DNA matches it firmly. Not all rows give a size; the values are once, few, many and, for expanded clones, a class.

j_call v_call clone_size d_call cdr3_nt cdr3_aa
TRBJ2-5 TRBV7-9 few TRBD1 TGTGCCAGCAGCCCTAAGGGACAGGGGCGAGAGACCCAGTACTTC CASSPKGQGRETQYF
TRBJ2-4 TRBV7-2 NA NA TGTGCCAGCAGCTTAGAAGATAGAAGGCAGTACTTC CASSLEDRRQYF
TRBJ1-1 TRBV4-1 many NA TGCGCCAGCAGCCAAGTCGGGGAAAACACTGAAGCTTTCTTT CASSQVGENTEAFF
TRBJ2-4 TRBV7-9 NA TRBD2 TGTGCCAGCAGCACCCGACTAGCGGGGGCCTCGGCCGCAGCCAAAAACATTCAGTACTTC CASSTRLAGASAAAKNIQYF
TRBJ2-3 TRBV24-1 NA NA TGTGCCACCAGTGATCCCCGGGACCTCAGTCCAGATACGCAGTATTTT CATSDPRDLSPDTQYF
TRBJ2-2 TRBV7-6 few TRBD1 TGTGCCAGCAGCTTTACCGGGACAGGGAAGTCCGGGGAGCTGTTTTTT CASSFTGTGKSGELFF
TRBJ2-7 TRBV6-1 NA TRBD2 TGTGCCAGCACGGGACTAGCGGGCGAGCAGTACTTC CASTGLAGEQYF
TRBJ2-5 TRBV7-8 few NA TGTGCCAGCAGCCTACACCTACCACAAGAGACCCAGTACTTC CASSLHLPQETQYF
TRBJ1-4 TRBV27 few TRBD1 TGTGCCAGCAGTTTGAGGACAGGGCGGGCAACTAATGAAAAACTGTTTTTT CASSLRTGRATNEKLFF
TRBJ2-1 TRBV12-3/TRBV12-4 few TRBD2 TGTGCCAGCAGTTTTGAGGTTGGACTAGCGGGCGTGAATGAGCAGTTCTTC CASSFEVGLAGVNEQFF
TRBJ1-5 TRBV27 many TRBD1 TGTGCCAGCAGTCCCTCGTGGGACAGCCCCTATTATAGCAATCAGCCCCAGCATTTT CASSPSWDSPYYSNQPQHF
TRBJ1-1 TRBV18 few NA TGTGCCAGCTCTTTTGCAGGCGGGAATGAAGCTTTCTTT CASSFAGGNEAFF
TRBJ2-2 TRBV6-5 NA TRBD1 TGTGCCAGCAGTTGGGACAGCCCTGAGACCAACACCGGGGAGCTGTTTTTT CASSWDSPETNTGELFF
TRBJ2-2 TRBV7-3 NA NA TGTGCCAGCAGCTTAATCCCCCCACATACGGGTTACACCGGGGAGCTGTTTTTT CASSLIPPHTGYTGELFF
TRBJ2-3 TRBV7-2 many NA TGTGCCAGCAGCCTCGCCGGGGGGCGGGTAGATACGCAGTATTTT CASSLAGGRVDTQYF
TRBJ1-4 TRBV7-8 many NA TGTGCCAGCAGCTCCATTAGGCCGTCGCCGTCCGATTTACTGTTTTTT CASSSIRPSPSDLLFF
TRBJ2-7 TRBV20-1 NA TRBD1 TGCACTGCTAGGCCCCGGGACAGAGACTACGAGCAGTACTTC CTARPRDRDYEQYF
TRBJ1-1 TRBV20-1 NA NA TGCAGTGCTAGAGATGGGCAAGGATCCGCTGAAGCTTTCTTT CSARDGQGSAEAFF
TRBJ2-1 TRBV5-1 few TRBD2 TGCGCCAGCAGCCTACCGACTAGCGGGGGGGAGCAGTTCTTC CASSLPTSGGEQFF
TRBJ2-1 TRBV12-3/TRBV12-4 NA TRBD1 TGTGCCAGCAGTCCGACGACAGGGGGTGGTGAGCAGTTCTTC CASSPTTGGGEQFF
TRBJ1-1 TRBV5-8 many TRBD1 TGTGCCAGCAGCTCTCCGGGACAGGGGGCTTGGACTGAAGCTTTCTTT CASSSPGQGAWTEAFF
TRBJ1-5 TRBV19 few NA TGTGCCAGTAGTATAGTCCGAAATCAGCCCCAGCATTTT CASSIVRNQPQHF
TRBJ1-2 TRBV5-4 few TRBD1 TGTGCCAGCAGCTCGGGAGCGTTCTTGGGACAGACAATCACTAACTATGGCTACACCTTC CASSSGAFLGQTITNYGYTF
TRBJ2-1 TRBV29-1 NA TRBD1 TGCAGCGTACCCCCCCGGACAGGGGGCATCCATGAGCAGTTCTTC CSVPPRTGGIHEQFF
TRBJ2-3 TRBV4-3 NA NA TGCGCCAGCAGCCAATTAGGCAGGGGCGCAGATACGCAGTATTTT CASSQLGRGADTQYF
TRBJ2-5 TRBV27 few NA TGTGCCAGCAGGGAGGTTGGGCTCCAAGAGACCCAGTACTTC CASREVGLQETQYF
TRBJ2-1 TRBV7-9 few TRBD1 TGTGCCAGCAGTCACCGGGACAGGGGCCGGGATGAGCAGTTCTTC CASSHRDRGRDEQFF
TRBJ2-1 TRBV19 many TRBD1 TGTGCCAGTAGTGTGGACAGGGGCAATGAGCAGTTCTTC CASSVDRGNEQFF
TRBJ2-5 TRBV15 few TRBD2 TGTGCCACCAAACGGCGGGGGGGTCTAGAGACCCAGTACTTC CATKRRGGLETQYF
TRBJ1-1 TRBV19 NA NA TGTGCCAGTAGTATAGCCCTGGGAGCTGAAGCTTTCTTT CASSIALGAEAFF
TRBJ2-3 TRBV25-1 few TRBD2 TGTGCCAGCACCCTGGGACTAGCGGGGTACACAGATACGCAGTATTTT CASTLGLAGYTDTQYF
TRBJ2-2 TRBV7-8 many TRBD1 TGTGCCAGCAGCTTTCTAGGGGGCCCCGCCGGGGAGCTGTTTTTT CASSFLGGPAGELFF
TRBJ1-2 TRBV7-9 NA NA TGTGTCAGCACCATAGGGTCTGTTAACTATGGCTACACCTTC CVSTIGSVNYGYTF
TRBJ2-1 TRBV7-8 many NA TGTGCCAGCAGCTTAGTTGGACTGACCGGCTACAATGAGCAGTTCTTC CASSLVGLTGYNEQFF
TRBJ2-3 TRBV15 NA NA TGTGCCACCAGCAGAGATAGGTCCTTGGGCACAGATACGCAGTATTTT CATSRDRSLGTDTQYF
TRBJ2-4 TRBV6-1 few TRBD2 TGTGCCAGCAGTAGCTGGGGGGGTCAGGCCAAAAACATTCAGTACTTC CASSSWGGQAKNIQYF
TRBJ1-4 TRBV18 NA NA TGTGCCAGCTCGCTCTACAGGGAGGTATATGAAAAACTGTTTTTT CASSLYREVYEKLFF
TRBJ2-1 TRBV7-8 many TRBD2 TGTGCCCACTATCGGCTAGCGGGGGGGCTTTCCTACAATGAGCAGTTCTTC CAHYRLAGGLSYNEQFF
TRBJ1-6 TRBV4-2 NA NA TGTGCCAGCAGCCAAGAATGGTCCAGCAAGAATTCACCCCTCCACTTT CASSQEWSSKNSPLHF
TRBJ1-2 TRBV19 NA TRBD1 TGTGCCAGTAGTCCATTCGGGACAGGGATAAACTACTATGGCTACACCTTC CASSPFGTGINYYGYTF
TRBJ1-5 TRBV11-1 many NA TGTGCCAGCAGCCTTTGCGGGGGCCGTCGGCCCCTAAGCAATCAGCCCCAGCATTTT CASSLCGGRRPLSNQPQHF
TRBJ2-1 TRBV27 few TRBD2 TGTGCCAGCAGTTTCTTAGCGGGGGTCGCCTCCTACAATGAGCAGTTCTTC CASSFLAGVASYNEQFF
TRBJ1-2 TRBV7-2 many NA TGTGCCAGCAGCTCCATTTACCGCTACTACTTCTATGGCTACACCTTC CASSSIYRYYFYGYTF